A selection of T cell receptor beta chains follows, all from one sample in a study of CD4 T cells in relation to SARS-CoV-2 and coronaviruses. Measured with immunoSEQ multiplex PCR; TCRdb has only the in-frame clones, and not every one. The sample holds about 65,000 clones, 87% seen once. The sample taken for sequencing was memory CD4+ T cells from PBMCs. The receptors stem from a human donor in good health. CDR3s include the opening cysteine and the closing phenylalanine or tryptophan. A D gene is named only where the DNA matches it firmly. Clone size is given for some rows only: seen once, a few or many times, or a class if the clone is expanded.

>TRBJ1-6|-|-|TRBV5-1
CASSFEYNNSPLHF
TGCGCCAGCAGCTTCGAGTATAATAATTCACCCCTCCACTTT
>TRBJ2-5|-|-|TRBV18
CASSPRAGKETQYF
TGTGCCAGCTCACCCCGGGCAGGGAAGGAGACCCAGTACTTC
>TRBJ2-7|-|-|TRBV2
CASRKGLRGGGSSYEQYF
TGTGCCAGCAGGAAAGGGCTTAGGGGAGGGGGTAGCTCCTACGAGCAGTACTTC
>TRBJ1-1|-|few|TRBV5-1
CASSFGGMNTEAFF
TGCGCCAGCAGCTTCGGCGGAATGAACACTGAAGCTTTCTTT
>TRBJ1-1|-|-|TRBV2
CASSEYRGAAFF
TGTGCCAGCAGCGAGTATCGGGGTGCAGCTTTCTTT
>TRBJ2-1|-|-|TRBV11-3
CASSTLFEGRNEQFF
TGTGCCAGCAGCACCCTATTTGAGGGGAGGAATGAGCAGTTCTTC
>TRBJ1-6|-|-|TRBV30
CAWSGSSVSPLHF
TGTGCCTGGAGCGGGAGCAGCGTTTCACCCCTCCACTTT
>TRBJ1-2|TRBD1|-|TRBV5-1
CASSPGTAYYGYTF
TGCGCCAGCAGCCCGGGGACAGCCTACTATGGCTACACCTTC
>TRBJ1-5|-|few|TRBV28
CASRDAGYGNQPQHF
TGTGCCAGCCGGGATGCGGGCTATGGCAATCAGCCCCAGCATTTT
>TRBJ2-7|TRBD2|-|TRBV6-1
CASSEGLAGEYEQYF
TGTGCCAGCAGTGAGGGACTAGCGGGAGAATACGAGCAGTACTTC
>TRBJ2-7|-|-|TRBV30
CAWTGSWNEQYF
TGTGCCTGGACAGGAAGTTGGAACGAGCAGTACTTC
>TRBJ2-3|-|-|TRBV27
CASSLTESTDTQYF
TGTGCCAGCAGTTTAACGGAAAGCACAGATACGCAGTATTTT
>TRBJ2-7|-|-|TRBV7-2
CASSSGNSYEQYF
TGTGCCAGCAGCTCCGGGAACTCCTACGAGCAGTACTTC
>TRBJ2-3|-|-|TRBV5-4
CASSYSTDTQYF
TGTGCCAGCAGCTATTCTACAGATACGCAGTATTTT
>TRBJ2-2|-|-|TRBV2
CASSEDVGAGTGELFF
TGTGCCAGCAGTGAAGATGTGGGGGCAGGCACCGGGGAGCTGTTTTTT
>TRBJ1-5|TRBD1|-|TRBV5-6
CASSLYTGADDSNQPQHF
TGTGCCAGCAGCTTGTATACAGGGGCCGATGATAGCAATCAGCCCCAGCATTTT
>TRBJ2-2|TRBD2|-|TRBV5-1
CASSVTSGRGTGELFF
TGCGCCAGCAGCGTGACTAGCGGGAGGGGCACCGGGGAGCTGTTTTTT
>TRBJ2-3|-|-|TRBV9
CASSVAEDTQYF
TGTGCCAGCAGCGTCGCTGAAGATACGCAGTATTTT
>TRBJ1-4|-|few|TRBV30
CASLARQSTEKLFF
TGTGCCTCCCTCGCCCGACAGTCTACTGAAAAACTGTTTTTT
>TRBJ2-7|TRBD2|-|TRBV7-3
CASSLRPTSGDPYEQYF
TGTGCCAGCAGCTTACGTCCAACTAGCGGAGATCCCTACGAGCAGTACTTC
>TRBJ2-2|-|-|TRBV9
CASSVEWGGGGELFF
TGTGCCAGCAGCGTGGAATGGGGAGGCGGCGGGGAGCTGTTTTTT
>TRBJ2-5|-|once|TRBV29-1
CSVEKYRGWETQYF
TGCAGCGTTGAAAAATACCGAGGTTGGGAGACCCAGTACTTC
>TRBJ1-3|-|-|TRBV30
CAWSSYRESSGNTIYF
TGTGCCTGGAGTAGTTACAGGGAGAGCTCTGGAAACACCATATATTTT
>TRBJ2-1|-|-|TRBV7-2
CASSSASSSYNEQFF
TGTGCCAGCAGCTCCGCCTCGAGCTCCTACAATGAGCAGTTCTTC
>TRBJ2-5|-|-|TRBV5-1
CATSAQNGETQYF
TGCGCCACCTCGGCCCAAAACGGCGAGACCCAGTACTTC
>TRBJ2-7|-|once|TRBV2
CASSPESYEQYF
TGTGCCAGCAGCCCGGAAAGCTACGAGCAGTACTTC
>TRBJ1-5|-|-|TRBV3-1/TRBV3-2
CASSPRGTTSYSNQPQHF
TGTGCCAGCAGCCCTCGAGGGACCACCTCATATAGCAATCAGCCCCAGCATTTT
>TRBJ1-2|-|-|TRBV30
CAWSLTGWRGYTF
TGTGCCTGGAGTTTAACGGGTTGGCGTGGCTACACCTTC
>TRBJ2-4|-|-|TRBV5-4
CASSLGSAKNIQYF
TGTGCCAGCAGCTTGGGATCGGCCAAAAACATTCAGTACTTC
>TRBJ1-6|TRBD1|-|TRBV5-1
CASSLSRDSGISPLHF
TGCGCCAGCAGCCTATCCCGGGACAGCGGAATTTCACCCCTCCACTTT
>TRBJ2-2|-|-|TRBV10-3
CAISESIRNTGELFF
TGTGCCATCAGTGAGTCGATCAGGAACACCGGGGAGCTGTTTTTT
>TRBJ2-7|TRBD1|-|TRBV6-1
CASSSYRGIEQYF
TGTGCCAGCAGTTCTTACAGGGGGATCGAGCAGTACTTC
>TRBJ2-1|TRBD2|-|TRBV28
CASSLTSGPFF
TGTGCCAGCAGCCTGACTAGCGGGCCGTTCTTC
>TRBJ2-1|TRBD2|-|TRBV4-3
CASSQGLAGVNEQFF
TGCGCCAGCAGCCAAGGTCTAGCGGGGGTGAATGAGCAGTTCTTC
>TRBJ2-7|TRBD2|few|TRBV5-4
CASSTPSGGAEEQYF
TGTGCCAGCAGCACCCCTAGCGGGGGGGCGGAAGAGCAGTACTTC
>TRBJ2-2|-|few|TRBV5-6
CASSLGAGNTGELFF
TGTGCCAGCAGCCTTGGGGCCGGGAACACCGGGGAGCTGTTTTTT
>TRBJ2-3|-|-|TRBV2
CASSEAGTDTQYF
TGTGCCAGCAGTGAAGCGGGCACAGATACGCAGTATTTT
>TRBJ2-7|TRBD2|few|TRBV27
CASSPGTSGSYEQYF
TGTGCCAGCAGCCCGGGGACTAGCGGCTCCTACGAGCAGTACTTC
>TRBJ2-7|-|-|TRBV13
CASSPKGEGSSIFLTYEQYF
TGTGCCAGCAGCCCTAAGGGGGAGGGGTCTTCCATTTTTTTAACCTACGAGCAGTACTTC
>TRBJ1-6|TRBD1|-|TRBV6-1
CASSGGQPNLRNSPLHF
TGTGCCAGCAGTGGGGGACAGCCCAATCTGAGGAATTCACCCCTCCACTTT
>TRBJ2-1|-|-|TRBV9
CASSVDRRSYNEQFF
TGTGCCAGCAGCGTCGACCGGCGGTCGTACAATGAGCAGTTCTTC
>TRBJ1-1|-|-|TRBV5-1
CAGSPTAGATEAFF
TGCGCCGGCAGCCCGACCGCGGGGGCCACTGAAGCTTTCTTT
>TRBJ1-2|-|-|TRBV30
CAWSEGSGYTF
TGTGCCTGGAGTGAGGGGAGCGGCTACACCTTC
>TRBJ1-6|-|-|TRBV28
CASSLPTEYSPLHF
TGTGCCAGCAGTTTACCAACAGAGTATTCACCCCTCCACTTT
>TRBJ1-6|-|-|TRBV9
CASSVEPGRNSPLHF
TGTGCCAGCAGCGTAGAACCAGGGAGGAATTCACCCCTCCACTTT
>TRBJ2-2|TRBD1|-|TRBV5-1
CASSLMGTGATGELFF
TGCGCCAGCAGCTTGATGGGGACAGGGGCCACCGGGGAGCTGTTTTTT
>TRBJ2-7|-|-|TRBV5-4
CASSTTGTPGSPGTYEQYF
TGTGCCAGCAGCACCACCGGGACACCGGGCTCTCCCGGGACCTACGAGCAGTACTTC
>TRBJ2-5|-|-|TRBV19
CASSFAYETQYF
TGTGCCAGTAGTTTCGCTTACGAGACCCAGTACTTC